Below are 31 T cell receptor beta chains sequenced from a single sample in a study of blood T cell repertoires in COVID-19. The table came from immunoSEQ multiplex PCR; TCRdb's copy has only in-frame clones and leaves some out. The sample lists roughly 240,000 clones; about nine tenths were seen once. Sequenced material: peripheral blood. The origin of the receptors is a woman in her fifties or sixties who had recovered from COVID-19.

This sequence joins TRBV9 and TRBJ1-3, with TRBD1 matching over 7 bases. The V gene's germline CDR1 is SGDLS and CDR2 YYNGEE. This CDR3 region has 16 residues. V gave up 3 bases and J gave up 0 bases; unmatched junction bases: 6. The CDR3, as DNA: TGTGCCAGCAGCGAACAGGGGCCCCGCTCTGGAAACACCATATATTTT. Translating it yields CASSEQGPRSGNTIYF.

This clone was observed a single time. The rearrangement uses TRBV6-4 and TRBJ1-2; 7 bases agree with TRBD1. With 3 bases clipped from V and 4 bases from J, the junction kept 5 bases outside the gene matches. Germline CDR1 is MRHNA and CDR2 is SNTAGT. CDR3 length equals 14 residues. The CDR3 region is CASSDIDRVYGYTF. In DNA form, the CDR3 reads TGTGCCAGCAGTGATATCGACAGGGTCTATGGCTACACCTTC.

Written as DNA, the CDR3 is TGCAGCGTTGGAGCGGGGGGGAGCTCAGATACGCAGTATTTT. Its translation is CSVGAGGSSDTQYF. The V and J genes are TRBV29-1 and TRBJ2-3; 10 nucleotides align to TRBD2. Per germline, CDR1 SQVTM and CDR2 ANQGSEA. The CDR3 length is 14 residues. J was trimmed by 4 bases and V by 4 bases; bases with no gene match: 5.

The rearrangement uses TRBV7-2 and TRBJ2-3; D is unresolved. This CDR3 contains 14 residues. The V and J ends lost 5 bases and 7 bases respectively, with 16 bases between them. Germline V gives CDR1 SGHTA, CDR2 FQGNSA. Here the CDR3 DNA reads TGTGCCAGCAGCGAGAATCAGGTCGGCAATACGCAGTATTTT. It is translated as CASSENQVGNTQYF. Supplemented by reference TRBV7-2 and TRBJ2-3, the full variable domain reads GAGVSQSPSNKVTEKGKDVELRCDPISGHTALYWYRQSLGQGLEFLIYFQGNSAPDKSGLPSDRFSAERTGGSVSTLTIQRTQQEDSAVYLCASSENQVGNTQYFGPGTRLTVL.

The chain has TRBV15 and TRBJ1-5; D is perhaps TRBD1 (6 bases). The CDR3 totals 17 residues. CDR1 is LNHNV, CDR2 YYDKDF, per germline (reference sequence). V dropped 2 bases and J dropped 1 base, with 15 bases sitting between them. The CDR3 bases are TGTGCCACCAGCAGATCAAACAGGGTATCGAGCAATCAGCCCCAGCATTTT. Translated, it gives CATSRSNRVSSNQPQHF.

The CDR3 nucleotides are TGTGCCAGCAGTCCACGACAGGGGGCTGGCTATGGCTACACCTTC. Its protein is CASSPRQGAGYGYTF. The chain has TRBV27 and TRBJ1-2; 10 bases match TRBD1. V shed 5 bases, J shed 4 bases, and the junction held 7 bases outside the gene matches. This CDR3 has 15 amino acids. CDR1 and CDR2 from the germline V gene are MNHEY and SMNVEV (reference sequence).

This sequence joins TRBV10-3 and TRBJ1-1; D gene unclear. The CDR3 totals 13 residues. Trimming removed 4 bases from V and 2 bases from J, with 8 bases in between. Germline V gene data show CDR1 as ENHRY and CDR2 as SYGVKD. This CDR3 is CAISGLANTEAFF. The CDR3 DNA follows: TGTGCCATCAGTGGACTCGCTAACACTGAAGCTTTCTTT.

This chain uses TRBV19 with TRBJ2-3, with 8 positions matching TRBD2. Germline assignment: CDR1 LNHDA and CDR2 SQIVND (reference sequence). The CDR3 contains 16 residues. After removal of 1 base from V and 3 bases from J, the junction contained 6 bases not matched to a gene. The CDR3 sequence is CASSIGTSGGTDTQYF. CDR3 coding DNA: TGTGCCAGTAGTATAGGAACGAGCGGGGGAACAGATACGCAGTATTTT.

The J gene is TRBJ2-3, the V gene TRBV6-2 or TRBV6-3, with D maybe TRBD2 (6 bases). The CDR3 spans 14 residues. Trimming removed 1 base at V and 4 bases at J, with 9 bases between. Germline V gene lookup returns CDR1 MNHEY and CDR2 SVGEGT. The CDR3, as DNA: TGTGCCAGCAGTTACTTAACGGGAGCAGATACGCAGTATTTT. Amino acids: CASSYLTGADTQYF.

This chain uses TRBV28 with TRBJ2-3, with 13 bases identical to TRBD2. Germline CDR1 reads MDHEN; CDR2 reads SYDVKM. The CDR3 has 17 residues. V was clipped by 3 bases and J by 5 bases; unmatched bases: 8. CDR3 sequence (DNA): TGTGCCAGCAGTTTCGGACTAGCGGGGGTCCCGGTAGATACGCAGTATTTT. Its protein product is CASSFGLAGVPVDTQYF.

This sequence joins TRBV11-2 and TRBJ2-6, with D perhaps TRBD1 (5 bases). Trimming removed 1 base at V and 0 bases at J, with 13 bases between. Germline V gives CDR1 SGHAT, CDR2 FQNNGV. This CDR3 is 18 amino acids long. CDR3 coding DNA: TGTGCCAGCAGCTTAGGGCCCCGGACACACTCTGGGGCCAACGTCCTGACTTTC. Protein: CASSLGPRTHSGANVLTF.

The V gene is TRBV4-1, the J gene TRBJ1-1, with unresolved D. Trimming removed 0 bases at V and 6 bases at J, with 5 bases between. Germline CDR1 is MGHRA and CDR2 is YSYEKL. This CDR3 has 12 residues. The CDR3 spells CASSQDPSEAFF. CDR3 coding DNA: TGCGCCAGCAGCCAAGATCCCTCTGAAGCTTTCTTT.

In its sample, this clone was seen once. The chain has TRBV7-3 and TRBJ1-2, with 9 bases aligning to TRBD1. V gave up 4 bases and J gave up 4 bases; unmatched junction bases: 7. The CDR3 sequence is 15 residues long. Germline V gene lookup returns CDR1 SGHTA and CDR2 FQGTGA. The CDR3 nucleotides read TGTGCCAGCAGCTCAACCGGGACAGGGCTCTATGGCTACACCTTC. It codes for CASSSTGTGLYGYTF.

The V call is TRBV7-2, the J call TRBJ2-3, with TRBD2 matching over 14 bases. There are 16 residues in the CDR3. Germline V gene sequence: CDR1 SGHTA, CDR2 FQGNSA. V lost 5 bases to trimming and J lost 3 bases; unmatched junction nucleotides: 4. The DNA of the CDR3 is TGTGCCAGCAGCCTAAGGACTAGCGGGGGGACAGATACGCAGTATTTT. Translating it yields CASSLRTSGGTDTQYF.

The chain couples TRBV7-2 to TRBJ2-4; 10 nucleotides match TRBD2. V lost 1 base and J lost 5; bases outside the gene matches: 11. The CDR3 has 18 amino acids. Germline-derived CDR1 and CDR2 are SGHTA and FQGNSA. The CDR3 loop reads CASSLVSPIAGGQNIQYF. CDR3 bases: TGTGCCAGCAGCTTAGTTTCCCCAATAGCGGGGGGCCAAAACATTCAGTACTTC.

This rearrangement joins TRBV19 to TRBJ1-4, with unresolved D. There are 15 residues in the CDR3. Trimming shortened V by 5 bases and J by 0 bases, and 10 bases separated the two germline ends. Germline assignment: CDR1 LNHDA and CDR2 SQIVND (reference sequence). The CDR3, as DNA: TGTGCCAGTAGTTTGCGGACTGCAACTAATGAAAAACTGTTTTTT. Its translation is CASSLRTATNEKLFF.

The rearrangement links TRBV10-3 to TRBJ1-1; perhaps TRBD1 as D (6 bases). Between the trimmed V and J ends, which lost 2 bases and 4 bases, there was a span of 11 bases. The germline gives CDR1 ENHRY, CDR2 SYGVKD. This CDR3 has 14 amino acids. The chain's CDR3 is CAISERQVGTEAFF. CDR3 coding DNA: TGTGCCATCAGTGAGCGACAGGTTGGCACTGAAGCTTTCTTT.

In this sample, this clone turned up many times. The chain carries TRBV7-2 and TRBJ2-7; 8 bases line up with TRBD2. This CDR3 is 15 amino acids long. From germline, CDR1 is SGHTA and CDR2 FQGNSA. Trimming took 7 bases from V and 0 from J; bases not matched to a gene: 8. CDR3 in amino acids: CASTPSGGASYEQYF. The CDR3 DNA reads TGTGCCAGCACCCCGTCGGGAGGGGCCTCCTACGAGCAGTACTTC.

The chain recombines TRBV25-1 with TRBJ2-3; D uncertain. Germline V gene lookup returns CDR1 MGHDK and CDR2 SYGVNS. The CDR3 loop spans 13 amino acids. Trimming removed 3 bases at V and 4 bases at J, with 8 bases between. The CDR3 is CASSESISDTQYF. CDR3 DNA: TGTGCCAGCAGTGAGAGTATATCAGATACGCAGTATTTT.

The chain joins TRBV10-3 to TRBJ1-5, with 7 bases matching TRBD1. The CDR3 extends over 14 amino acids. Germline trimming cut 5 bases from V and 6 bases from J; bases unmatched to any gene: 7. Germline CDR1 reads ENHRY; CDR2 reads SYGVKD. The CDR3, as DNA: TGTGCCATCAGTCCGACAGGGTCCTCTCAGCCCCAGCATTTT. Its translation is CAISPTGSSQPQHF.

This chain joins TRBV14 and TRBJ2-1, with D tentatively TRBD1 (5 bases). V lost 3 bases, J lost 9 bases, and 9 bases lay in between. The V gene's germline CDR1 is SGHDN and CDR2 FVKESK. CDR3 size: 12 residues. CDR3 residues: CASSHRVSEQFF. The CDR3 DNA follows: TGTGCCAGCAGCCACAGGGTGAGTGAGCAGTTCTTC.

This clone was counted a single time. The rearrangement links TRBV4-1 to TRBJ1-2, with 9 nucleotides matching TRBD1. CDR1 and CDR2 from the germline V gene are MGHRA and YSYEKL. The length of the CDR3 is 15 residues. V dropped 4 bases and J dropped 7; count of bases not matched to a gene: 10. CDR3 sequence reads: CASSPVADRGTGYTF. CDR3 DNA sequence: TGCGCCAGCAGCCCCGTTGCGGACAGGGGAACTGGCTACACCTTC.

On this clone: The junction differs from germline at one of its ends, possibly a read error. The DNA of the CDR3 is TGTGCTAGCAGCTCGACAACAGGGTTCAGCACAGATACGCAGTATTTT. The encoded protein is CASSSTTGFSTDTQYF. V is TRBV7-7 and J is TRBJ2-3, with D possibly TRBD1 on 6 matching bases. Germline V gene lookup returns CDR1 SSHAT and CDR2 FNYEAQ (reference sequence). The CDR3 loop spans 16 amino acids.

This chain joins TRBV7-2 and TRBJ2-1; 10 bases agree with TRBD2. Germline CDR1 SGHTA, CDR2 FQGNSA. With V trimmed by 5 bases and J by 0 bases, 4 bases remained unmatched. The CDR3 spans 16 residues. CDR3 sequence: CASSTRTSGSYNEQFF. In DNA, the CDR3 is TGTGCCAGCAGCACCCGGACTAGCGGCTCCTACAATGAGCAGTTCTTC.

The chain is built from TRBV29-1 and TRBJ2-5; D is unclear. Germline lookup yields CDR1 SQVTM and CDR2 ANQGSEA. Trimming pared 4 bases from V and 5 bases from J, leaving 14 bases between. This CDR3 is 13 amino acids long. CDR3 loop: CSVARYRVETQYF. Written as DNA, the CDR3 is TGCAGCGTTGCCCGCTACAGAGTTGAGACCCAGTACTTC.

This clone was detected only once. The chain has TRBV4-1 and TRBJ2-7; 12 bases are shared with TRBD2. The junction had 4 bases not matched to a gene; V was cut back by 4 bases and J by 3 bases. Per the germline V gene, CDR1 is MGHRA and CDR2 is YSYEKL. CDR3 length equals 15 residues. The CDR3 DNA reads TGCGCCAGCAGCCCGGCTAGCGGGGGGGACTACGAGCAGTACTTC. It yields the protein CASSPASGGDYEQYF.

V gene TRBV14 combines with J gene TRBJ2-2; D is perhaps TRBD2 (5 bases). V dropped 0 bases and J dropped 6 bases, with 20 bases sitting between them. The CDR3 is made up of 18 amino acids. The germline CDR1 and CDR2 sequences are SGHDN and FVKESK. The CDR3 spells CASSQDVVGGWPSGELFF. DNA of the CDR3: TGTGCCAGCAGCCAAGATGTCGTTGGCGGGTGGCCTTCCGGGGAGCTGTTTTTT.

The rearrangement uses TRBV19 and TRBJ1-2, with D possibly matching TRBD1 (5 bases). The V end was cut by 5 bases, the J end by 5 bases, with 21 bases between. CDR1 and CDR2 from the germline V gene are LNHDA and SQIVND (reference sequence). The CDR3 consists of 16 residues. The CDR3 DNA reads TGTGCCAGTAGTTCTTCTCCCCGGGCCAAGGGGTATGGCTACACCTTC. Residues: CASSSSPRAKGYGYTF.

This chain links TRBV24-1 with TRBJ1-5; 9 nucleotides agree with TRBD1. The J segment lost 7 bases and the V segment lost 4 bases, leaving 19 bases of the junction unmatched. CDR1 and CDR2 (germline): KGHDR, SFDVKD. CDR3 length: 19 residues. The CDR3 loop reads CATSDPSPGTGSRGQPQHF. The DNA for the CDR3 is TGTGCCACCAGTGACCCCTCTCCCGGGACAGGGTCTCGCGGGCAGCCCCAGCATTTT.

This chain connects TRBV6-2 or TRBV6-3 to TRBJ1-2, with D possibly TRBD1 on 5 matching bases. CDR1 is MNHEY and CDR2 is SVGEGT in the germline V gene. V lost 4 bases and J 1 base, leaving 13 bases between the germline ends. CDR3 length: 15 residues. The CDR3 DNA reads as TGTGCCAGCAGTTCGGGACTCGCCTATAACTATGGCTACACCTTC. The encoded protein is CASSSGLAYNYGYTF.

The chain employs TRBV5-1 and TRBJ2-7, with 11 bases lining up with TRBD1. CDR3 length equals 16 residues. In germline, CDR1 is SGHRS, CDR2 YFSETQ. Trimming cost V 0 bases and J 3 bases; bases outside gene matches: 5. In DNA form, the CDR3 reads TGCGCCAGCAGCTTGGTTATTGGGACAGGGGGCTACGAGCAGTACTTC. Translating gives CASSLVIGTGGYEQYF.